This T cell receptor beta chain derives from a study of molecular identifiers for immune sequencing clone quantification. This clonotype is categorized as medium-sized. Its cognate antigen is unknown. Naive CD8 T cells were FACS-sorted by CD8+CD4-CCR7+CD45RA+ markers. V was trimmed by 1 base and J by 8 bases, leaving 6 bases between them. This CDR3 is 12 amino acids long. Per the germline V gene, CDR1 is SEHNR and CDR2 is FQNEAQ (reference sequence). TCRdb re-analysed the PCR reads in MiXCR, keeping a single row per CDR3 protein. Altogether 15,000 to 20,000 distinct CDR3 sequences are present, 20% to 25% being singletons, with the ten largest covering approximately 6.8%. Study findings and constraints: Reports indicate spiked Jurkat TCR RNA from one cell could be found among approximately 1 million naive cells. Shared barcodes on identical TCR molecules could underestimate the sizes of highly expanded clones. Clones of above 20 RNA copies carried over 99% of effector molecules; in naive cells they carried under 1%.

Sequenced sample: naive CD8+ T cells from blood, with Jurkat cell RNA spiked in. Described subset: FACS-sorted CD8+CD4-CCR7+CD45RA+ naive T cells. This TCR derives from a human donor in good health. Some libraries in this study had Jurkat cell RNA spiked in. The chain employs TRBV7-9 and TRBJ2-1; D gene ambiguous. CDR3 protein: CASSLVVHEQFF. As DNA, the CDR3 is TGTGCCAGCAGCTTAGTGGTGCATGAGCAGTTCTTC.